A selection of T cell receptor beta chains follows, all from one sample in a study of OX40 agonist ivuxolimab in advanced cancers. This table comes from immunoSEQ multiplex PCR, and its TCRdb copy is limited to in-frame clones, with some not included. The sample includes tens of thousands of clones, approximately 87% seen only once; the top ten take 29%. The specimen was CD4+ or CD8+ T cells sorted from blood, collected in a trial of the OX40 agonist ivuxolimab. The receptors were gathered from an adult with an advanced solid tumor such as melanoma, head and neck, liver or kidney cancer. Each CDR3 is given with its conserved first and last residue.

>TRBJ1-1|TRBV7-9
CASSSTQFNLRTEAFF
>TRBJ2-7|TRBV6-9
CASRRDRVAYEQYF
>TRBJ1-5|TRBV6-6
CASSYYGGGSQPQHF
>TRBJ2-7|TRBV19
CASSFSSGTYEQYF
>TRBJ2-1|TRBV7-8
CASSLTSDSSYNEQFF
>TRBJ2-2|TRBV6-5
CASSYPGAANTGELFF
>TRBJ1-5|TRBV4-2
CASSQVPGARKPQHF
>TRBJ2-5|TRBV19
CAILGNREETQYF
>TRBJ2-1|TRBV23-1
CASTQLGTEVYNEQFF
>TRBJ1-1|TRBV7-6
CASSLAVGRAGEAFF
>TRBJ2-7|TRBV25-1
CASSGRDRVDEQYF
>TRBJ1-1|TRBV27
CASSPDAGQTSAFF
>TRBJ2-1|TRBV7-7
CASSLAGRSDEQFF
>TRBJ1-5|TRBV5-8
CASSPGEGRFQPQHF
>TRBJ2-7|TRBV7-2
CASSFGSWVEQYF
>TRBJ2-6|TRBV4-3
CASSLTVGSGANVLTF
>TRBJ2-7|TRBV5-4
CASSPPGNEQYF
>TRBJ2-1|TRBV15
CATSRVASGPYNEQFF
>TRBJ2-7|TRBV9
CASGSSSGGEDYEQYF
>TRBJ2-1|TRBV7-9
CASSLPTSGSSNEQFF
>TRBJ1-1|TRBV5-4
CASSFNQRDTEAFF
>TRBJ2-7|TRBV12-5
CASLNGVAGAYEQYF
>TRBJ1-5|TRBV27
CASSLSWGIDQPQHF
>TRBJ1-2|TRBV21-1
CASSPLNSPNYGYTF
>TRBJ1-1|TRBV11-1
CASSTGTATEAFF
>TRBJ2-2|TRBV28
CASTPPGLAANTGELFF
>TRBJ1-2|TRBV19
CASRFWGASYGYTF
>TRBJ1-3|TRBV4-1
CASSQGGAGNTIYF
>TRBJ1-6|TRBV14
CASSQAGTPANSPLHF
>TRBJ1-2|TRBV19
CAGIEGNGYTF
>TRBJ2-5|TRBV10-1
CASSTGPTSHNRETQYF
>TRBJ2-1|TRBV29-1
CSVEEGRGDLSNNEQFF
>TRBJ2-7|TRBV7-9
CASSLTGSADPYEQYF
>TRBJ2-1|TRBV11-2
CASSLRGSSNEQFF
>TRBJ1-2|TRBV4-1
CASSQGQYGYTF
>TRBJ2-1|TRBV4-1
CASSPSGTSYNEQFF
>TRBJ1-5|TRBV7-2
CASSLAGTNQPQHF
>TRBJ2-3|TRBV13
CASSHTSLAVLGDTQYF
>TRBJ2-1|TRBV21-1
CASSREREGRSYNEQFF
>TRBJ1-2|TRBV28
CASSRPGGYTF
>TRBJ2-7|TRBV10-1
CASSTRRGDYYEQYF
>TRBJ2-3|TRBV5-6
CASSLWGIGTGTDTQYF
>TRBJ1-2|TRBV29-1
CSVNTDSFYGYTF
>TRBJ2-3|TRBV2
CASSLAGAGDTQYF
>.|TRBV27
CASSFGSPYAEQYF
>TRBJ1-1|TRBV15
CATSRATGGTTEAFF
>TRBJ2-3|TRBV7-9
CASSSLGTYITDTQYF
>TRBJ2-6|TRBV27
CASSWGTGANVLTF
>TRBJ2-2|TRBV6-6
CASSYSLEAGELFF
>TRBJ2-2|TRBV6-5
CASTREGFTGELFF
>TRBJ2-1|TRBV7-2
CASSWTSDTEQFF
>TRBJ2-7|TRBV29-1
CSVETREYEQYF
>TRBJ1-5|TRBV28
CASSPTGEIWPQHF
>TRBJ1-5|TRBV28
CASSLLRGAMNNQPQHF
>TRBJ2-7|TRBV5-4
CASSSGQDEQYF